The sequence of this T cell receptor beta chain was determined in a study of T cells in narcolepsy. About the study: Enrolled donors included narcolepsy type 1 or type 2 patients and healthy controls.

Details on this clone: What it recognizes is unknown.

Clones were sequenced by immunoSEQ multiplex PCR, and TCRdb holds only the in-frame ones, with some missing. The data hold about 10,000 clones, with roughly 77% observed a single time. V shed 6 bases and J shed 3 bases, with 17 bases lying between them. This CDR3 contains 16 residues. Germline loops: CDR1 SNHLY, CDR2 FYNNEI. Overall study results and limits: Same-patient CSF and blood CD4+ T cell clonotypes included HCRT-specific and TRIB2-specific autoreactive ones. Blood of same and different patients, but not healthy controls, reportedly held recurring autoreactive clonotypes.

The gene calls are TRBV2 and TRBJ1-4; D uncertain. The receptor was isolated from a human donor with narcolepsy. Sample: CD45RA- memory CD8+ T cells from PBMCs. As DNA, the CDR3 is TGTGCCAGCAGGGATCCCTGGGGTTATCCTAATGAAAAACTGTTTTTT. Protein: CASRDPWGYPNEKLFF.